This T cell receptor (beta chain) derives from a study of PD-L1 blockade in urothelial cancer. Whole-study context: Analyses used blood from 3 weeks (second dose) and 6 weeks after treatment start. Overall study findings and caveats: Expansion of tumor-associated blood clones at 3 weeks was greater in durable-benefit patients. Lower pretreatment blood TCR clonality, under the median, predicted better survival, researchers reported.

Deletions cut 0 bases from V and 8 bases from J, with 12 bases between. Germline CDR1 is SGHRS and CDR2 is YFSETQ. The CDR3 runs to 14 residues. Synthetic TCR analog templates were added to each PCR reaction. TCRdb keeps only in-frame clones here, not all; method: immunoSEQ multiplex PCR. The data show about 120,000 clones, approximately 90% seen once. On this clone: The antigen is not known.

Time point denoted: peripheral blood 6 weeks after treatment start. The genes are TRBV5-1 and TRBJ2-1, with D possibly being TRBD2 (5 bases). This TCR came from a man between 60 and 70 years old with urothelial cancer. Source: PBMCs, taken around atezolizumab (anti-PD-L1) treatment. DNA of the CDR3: TGCGCCAGCAGCTTGGGAGGGAGAGTCGATGAGCAGTTCTTC. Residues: CASSLGGRVDEQFF.